The next 26 T cell receptor beta chains were all read from a single sample in a study of blood T cell repertoires in COVID-19. Profiling relied on immunoSEQ multiplex PCR, and the TCRdb table lists in-frame clones only, not all of them. The table has tens of thousands of clones, 88% seen once; the top ten hold approximately 45%. The sample consisted of peripheral blood. Source of these receptors: a woman aged 60 to 75 with COVID-19, enrolled during active disease.

V gene TRBV5-1 combines with J gene TRBJ1-2; D is ambiguous. Trimming stripped 4 bases from V and 5 bases from J, with 21 bases between. Germline V gene sequence: CDR1 SGHRS, CDR2 YFSETQ. The CDR3 has 16 amino acids. The CDR3 DNA reads as TGCGCCAGCAGCCGGGAGGACGGTGGCTTGGGATATGGCTACACCTTC. The encoded protein is CASSREDGGLGYGYTF.

For this clone: The same CDR3 arises from other DNA sequences in this sample as well. The V call is TRBV18, the J call TRBJ1-4, with D perhaps TRBD1 (5 bases). This CDR3 region has 14 residues. Germline V lookup: CDR1 KGHSH, CDR2 LQKENI. V lost 2 bases and J lost 4, with 8 bases in between. CDR3 in DNA: TGTGCCAGCTCACCAAGACAGATTAATGAAAAACTGTTTTTT. It specifies CASSPRQINEKLFF.

The CDR3 here is CASSRDSLETQYF. The CDR3 bases are TGCGCCAGCAGCCGGGACAGCTTAGAGACCCAGTACTTC. The rearrangement uses TRBV10-2 and TRBJ2-5; 7 bases match TRBD1. This CDR3 region has 13 residues. Germline CDR1 WSHSY, CDR2 SAAADI. Trimming at V came to 6 bases and at J to 4 bases, leaving 5 bases not matched to a gene.

J is TRBJ1-1 and V is TRBV4-3, with D tentatively TRBD1 (6 bases). This CDR3 is 15 amino acids long. V was cut by 5 bases and J by 0 bases, with 13 bases left in between. Germline V gene sequence: CDR1 LGHNA, CDR2 YSLEER. CDR3 DNA sequence: TGCGCCAGCAGCTCCTCCCGGGACATGAACACTGAAGCTTTCTTT. It is translated as CASSSSRDMNTEAFF.

The chain links TRBV29-1 to TRBJ1-1; 7 bases line up with TRBD1. V gave up 6 bases and J gave up 0 bases; unmatched junction bases: 4. The CDR3 runs to 13 residues. Germline V CDR1 and CDR2: SQVTM, ANQGSEA. The CDR3, as DNA: TGCAGCGTGTGGGACAGAGTGAACACTGAAGCTTTCTTT. Translating it yields CSVWDRVNTEAFF.

The J gene is TRBJ2-1, the V gene TRBV10-2; 9 bases fit TRBD2. Germline V gene lookup returns CDR1 WSHSY and CDR2 SAAADI. The CDR3 has 15 amino acids. V gave up 2 bases and J gave up 8 bases; unmatched junction bases: 7. The CDR3, as DNA: TGCGCCAGCAGTGAGAAGGCTAGCGGGGTCGATGAGCAGTTCTTC. Protein product: CASSEKASGVDEQFF.

This clone was seen just once. J is TRBJ2-2 and V is TRBV2; 9 positions agree with TRBD1. The trim removed 8 bases at V and 4 bases at J, leaving 8 bases unmatched. The CDR3 covers 15 residues. Per the germline V gene, CDR1 is SNHLY and CDR2 is FYNNEI. CDR3 bases: TGTGCCAGCGTTCCCGGGACAGGGAGCACCGGGGAGCTGTTTTTT. Its protein is CASVPGTGSTGELFF.

This clone appeared a few times. The V and J genes are TRBV19 and TRBJ1-1; maybe TRBD1 (6 bases). The CDR3 has 16 amino acids. Between the trimmed V and J ends, which lost 6 bases and 0 bases, there was a span of 17 bases. CDR1 is LNHDA and CDR2 is SQIVND in the germline V gene (reference sequence). The chain's CDR3 is CASSLGAGVLNTEAFF. The DNA for the CDR3 is TGTGCCAGTAGCTTGGGAGCAGGGGTATTGAACACTGAAGCTTTCTTT. The whole variable domain, filled in from reference TRBV19 and TRBJ1-1, reads DGGITQSPKYLFRKEGQNVTLSCEQNLNHDAMYWYRQDPGQGLRLIYYSQIVNDFQKGDIAEGYSVSREKKESFPLTVTSAQKNPTAFYLCASSLGAGVLNTEAFFGQGTRLTVV.

This clone was found once. The rearrangement uses TRBV18 and TRBJ1-2, with 8 bases matching TRBD1. CDR1 is KGHSH, CDR2 LQKENI, per germline. V lost 4 bases to trimming and J lost 6 bases; unmatched junction nucleotides: 7. The CDR3 has 14 residues. CDR3 amino acids: CASSLSGTGDGYTF. CDR3 DNA sequence: TGTGCCAGCTCACTATCCGGGACAGGAGATGGCTACACCTTC.

The chain recombines TRBV4-2 with TRBJ1-4, with TRBD1 identical over 8 bases. The CDR3 is made up of 15 amino acids. Trimming cost V 4 bases and J 2 bases; bases outside gene matches: 3. Germline V gene lookup returns CDR1 LGHNA and CDR2 YNFKEQ. The CDR3 DNA sequence: TGTGCCAGCAGCCGGAACAGGGGGACTAATGAAAAACTGTTTTTT. Its translation is CASSRNRGTNEKLFF.

The chain combines TRBV7-9 with TRBJ2-1; 9 bases fit TRBD1. V dropped 5 bases and J dropped 4; count of bases not matched to a gene: 6. This CDR3 is built from 15 residues. CDR1 is SEHNR, CDR2 FQNEAQ, per germline (reference sequence). The CDR3 region is CASSPPGQGYNEQFF. Here the CDR3 DNA reads TGTGCCAGCAGCCCTCCGGGACAGGGATACAATGAGCAGTTCTTC.

This chain connects TRBV5-1 to TRBJ1-1, with D hard to call. This CDR3 has 13 residues. Trimming removed 3 bases from V and 4 bases from J, with 10 bases in between. From germline, CDR1 is SGHRS and CDR2 YFSETQ. In DNA form, the CDR3 reads TGCGCCAGCAGCTGGGAGAGTGGCACTGAAGCTTTCTTT. Protein product: CASSWESGTEAFF.

J is TRBJ2-7 and V is TRBV19; 14 bases line up with TRBD2. The trim removed 6 bases at V and 0 bases at J, leaving 7 bases unmatched. The CDR3 consists of 17 residues. Per the germline V gene, CDR1 is LNHDA and CDR2 is SQIVND (reference sequence). The CDR3 DNA is TGTGCCAGTAGGGGGACTAGCGGGAGTCGTCCCTCCTACGAGCAGTACTTC. Translation gives CASRGTSGSRPSYEQYF.

The gene calls are TRBV3-1 (or the pseudogene TRBV3-2) and TRBJ1-5; the D is unclear. This CDR3 contains 12 residues. Germline V CDR1 and CDR2: LGHDT, YNNKEL (reference sequence). Trimming removed 5 bases at V and 3 bases at J, with 5 bases between. CDR3 sequence (DNA): TGTGCCAGCAGCTTCTACAATCAGCCCCAGCATTTT. Its translation: CASSFYNQPQHF.

The table lists this clone with a count of one. The chain combines TRBV11-2 with TRBJ1-2; TRBD1 matches 10 bases. This CDR3 region has 14 residues. Germline CDR1 and CDR2: SGHAT and FQNNGV. J gave up 8 bases and V 1 base, and 4 bases lay outside the gene matches. The CDR3 protein is CASSLGQGAEGYTF. The DNA of the CDR3 is TGTGCCAGCAGCTTAGGACAGGGGGCTGAGGGCTACACCTTC.

The rearrangement uses TRBV29-1 and TRBJ1-2; maybe TRBD1 (6 bases). The CDR3 runs 13 residues. V lost 4 bases and J lost 8, with 17 bases in between. Per the germline V gene, CDR1 is SQVTM and CDR2 is ANQGSEA. The CDR3 here is CSVATGRVRGYTF. CDR3 sequence (DNA): TGCAGCGTTGCCACAGGGAGAGTCAGGGGCTACACCTTC. The full variable domain, with the rest looked up from reference TRBV29-1 and TRBJ1-2, is SAVISQKPSRDICQRGTSLTIQCQVDSQVTMMFWYRQQPGQSLTLIATANQGSEATYESGFVIDKFPISRPNLTFSTLTVSNMSPEDSSIYLCSVATGRVRGYTFGSGTRLTVV.

This clone was observed a single time. The genes are TRBV6-6 and TRBJ2-3, with 12 bases that match TRBD2. J gave up 1 base and V 5 bases, and 10 bases lay outside the gene matches. CDR3 size: 18 residues. Per germline, CDR1 MNHNY and CDR2 SVGAGI (reference sequence). CDR3 DNA: TGTGCCAGCAGTCTTTCTAGCGGGGGGGCCATTGGCACAGATACGCAGTATTTT. Protein: CASSLSSGGAIGTDTQYF.

The V and J genes are TRBV12-3 or TRBV12-4 and TRBJ2-1, with D possibly being TRBD2 (5 bases). This CDR3 spans 13 amino acids. V lost 7 bases and J lost 8, with 15 bases in between. The CDR3 coding sequence is TGTGCCAGCATCGCAGGAACCGGGGATGAGCAGTTCTTC. This sequence encodes CASIAGTGDEQFF.

The CDR3 is CASSEGTAGEPQHF. As DNA, the CDR3 is TGTGCCAGCAGTGAAGGGACCGCCGGGGAACCCCAGCATTTT. The rearrangement joins TRBV2 to TRBJ1-5, with unresolved D. This CDR3 contains 14 residues. V lost 1 base and J 10 bases, leaving 14 bases between the germline ends. The germline gives CDR1 SNHLY, CDR2 FYNNEI.

V and J are TRBV5-5 and TRBJ2-7, with a weak D call TRBD1 (6 bases). CDR1 and CDR2 from the germline V gene are SGHKS and YYEKEE (reference sequence). The CDR3 length is 15 residues. V was shortened by 3 bases and J by 0 bases, with 13 bases between the two germline ends. The CDR3 reads CASSSPRDNSYEQYF. As DNA, the CDR3 is TGTGCCAGCAGCTCCCCCCGGGACAACTCCTACGAGCAGTACTTC.

This chain connects TRBV11-3 to TRBJ2-3; D remains ambiguous. Germline loops: CDR1 SGHNT, CDR2 YENEEA. The CDR3 runs to 16 residues. V gave up 3 bases and J gave up 1 base, with 14 bases separating them. DNA for the CDR3: TGTGCCAGCAGCTTCCCGCGTGGGCCAGGCACAGATACGCAGTATTTT. Its protein is CASSFPRGPGTDTQYF.

This clone has only one observation. This sequence joins TRBV13 and TRBJ1-1; weak D call: TRBD1 (5 bases). Germline assignment: CDR1 PRHDT and CDR2 FYEKMQ (reference sequence). The CDR3 runs to 14 residues. Between the trimmed V and J ends, which lost 5 bases and 6 bases, there was a span of 16 bases. The CDR3: CASSRTASGAEAFF. The CDR3 coding sequence is TGTGCCAGCAGCAGAACTGCCTCGGGGGCTGAAGCTTTCTTT.

The V and J genes are TRBV7-2 and TRBJ2-5, with 8 bases identical to TRBD2. Looked up from germline, CDR1 is SGHTA and CDR2 is FQGNSA. Trimming cost V 2 bases and J 1 base; bases outside gene matches: 6. This CDR3 is 16 amino acids long. CDR3 region: CASSLHGGGFQETQYF. The DNA for the CDR3 is TGTGCCAGCAGCTTACACGGCGGGGGGTTCCAAGAGACCCAGTACTTC.

The chain carries TRBV30 and TRBJ1-5; the match to TRBD1 covers 7 bases. Germline V gene data show CDR1 as GTSNPN and CDR2 as SVGIG (reference sequence). V was clipped by 4 bases and J by 0 bases; unmatched bases: 12. This CDR3 region has 17 residues. The CDR3 reads CAWTQGDRIFSNQPQHF. For the CDR3, the DNA is TGTGCCTGGACCCAGGGGGACAGAATTTTTAGCAATCAGCCCCAGCATTTT. The full variable domain, with the rest looked up from reference TRBV30 and TRBJ1-5, is SQTIHQWPATLVQPVGSPLSLECTVEGTSNPNLYWYRQAAGRGLQLLFYSVGIGQISSEVPQNLSASRPQDRQFILSSKKLLLSDSGFYLCAWTQGDRIFSNQPQHFGDGTRLSIL.

The chain couples TRBV5-1 to TRBJ1-1, with D possibly matching TRBD1 (6 bases). This CDR3 contains 14 residues. Germline V gives CDR1 SGHRS, CDR2 YFSETQ. V was shortened by 3 bases and J by 5 bases, with 14 bases between the two germline ends. CDR3 protein: CASSSHTGFTEAFF. CDR3 bases: TGCGCCAGCAGCTCCCACACAGGGTTTACTGAAGCTTTCTTT.

CDR3 loop: CASSLALNRGRSYGYTF. For the CDR3, the DNA is TGTGCCAGCAGCTTAGCCCTGAACAGGGGGCGAAGCTATGGCTACACCTTC. The V and J genes are TRBV11-3 and TRBJ1-2; 9 positions match TRBD1. The CDR3 spans 17 residues. The V segment lost 1 base and the J segment 4 bases; nucleotides outside the gene matches: 10. The germline gives CDR1 SGHNT, CDR2 YENEEA.